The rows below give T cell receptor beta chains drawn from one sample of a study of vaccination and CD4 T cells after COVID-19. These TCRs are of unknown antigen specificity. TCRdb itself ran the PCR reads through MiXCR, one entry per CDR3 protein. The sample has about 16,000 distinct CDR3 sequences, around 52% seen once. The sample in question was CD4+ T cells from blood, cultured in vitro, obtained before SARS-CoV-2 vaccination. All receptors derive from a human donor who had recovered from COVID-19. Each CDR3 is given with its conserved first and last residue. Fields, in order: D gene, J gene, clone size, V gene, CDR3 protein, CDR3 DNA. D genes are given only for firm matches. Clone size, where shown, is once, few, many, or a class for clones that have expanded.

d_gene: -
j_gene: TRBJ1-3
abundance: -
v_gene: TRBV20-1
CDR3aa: CSASQFGGGLGNTIYF
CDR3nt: TGCAGTGCTAGTCAATTCGGAGGGGGGCTTGGAAACACCATATATTTT

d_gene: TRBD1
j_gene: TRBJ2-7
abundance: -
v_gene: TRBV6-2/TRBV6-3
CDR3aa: CASSLQPGTGSREQYF
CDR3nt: TGTGCCAGCAGCTTACAACCCGGGACAGGGTCTCGCGAGCAGTACTTC

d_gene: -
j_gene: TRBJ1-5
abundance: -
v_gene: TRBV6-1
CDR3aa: CGGGVGQPQHF
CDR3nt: TGTGGTGGGGGAGTGGGCCAGCCCCAGCATTTT

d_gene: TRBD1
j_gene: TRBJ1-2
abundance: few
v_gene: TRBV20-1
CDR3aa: CSASDRVGYGYTF
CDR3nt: TGCAGTGCTAGTGACAGGGTAGGCTATGGCTACACCTTC

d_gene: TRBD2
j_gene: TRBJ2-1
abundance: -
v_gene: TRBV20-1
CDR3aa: CSARVPTSGRASGEQFF
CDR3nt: TGCAGTGCTAGAGTTCCGACTAGCGGGAGGGCTTCTGGTGAGCAGTTCTTC

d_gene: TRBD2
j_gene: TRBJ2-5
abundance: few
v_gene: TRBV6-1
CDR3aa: CASSWGGSETQYF
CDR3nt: TGTGCCAGCAGCTGGGGGGGATCCGAGACCCAGTACTTC

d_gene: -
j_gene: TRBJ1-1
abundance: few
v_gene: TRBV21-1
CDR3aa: CASIEAFF
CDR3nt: TGTGCCAGCATCGAAGCTTTCTTT

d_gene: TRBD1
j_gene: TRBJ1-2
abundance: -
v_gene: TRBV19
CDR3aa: CASSPPFGDRGGYGYTF
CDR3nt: TGTGCCAGTAGTCCTCCGTTCGGGGACAGAGGGGGATATGGCTACACCTTC

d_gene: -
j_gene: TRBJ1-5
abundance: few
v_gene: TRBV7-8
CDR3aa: CASSFAVSVGNQPQHF
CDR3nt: TGTGCCAGCAGCTTTGCGGTTTCCGTGGGCAATCAGCCCCAGCATTTT

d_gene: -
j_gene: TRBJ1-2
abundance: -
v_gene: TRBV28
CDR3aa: CASSRQFRDGYTF
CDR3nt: TGTGCCAGCAGTCGACAGTTCCGGGATGGCTACACCTTC

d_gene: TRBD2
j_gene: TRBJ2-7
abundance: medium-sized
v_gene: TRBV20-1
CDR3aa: CSARDQAGVPYEQYF
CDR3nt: TGCAGTGCTAGAGATCAAGCGGGAGTACCCTACGAGCAGTACTTC

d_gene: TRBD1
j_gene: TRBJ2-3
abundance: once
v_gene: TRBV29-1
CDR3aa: CSVEDGTATDTQYF
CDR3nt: TGCAGCGTTGAAGATGGGACAGCCACAGATACGCAGTATTTT